This T cell receptor beta chain was documented in a study of T cells after somatic rescue of genetic block. TCRdb keeps only in-frame clones here, not all; method: immunoSEQ multiplex PCR. Seen here are 85,000 to 90,000 clones, about nine tenths observed once, and the top ten hold roughly 1.7%. This clone has just one count. At one of its ends the junction is not consistent with the germline gene, which may arise from a read error. Germline lookup yields CDR1 SGHKS and CDR2 YYEKEE (reference sequence). This CDR3 contains 18 residues. This TCR was sampled from a young woman. The J gene is TRBJ2-7, the V gene TRBV5-5, with 12 nucleotides matching TRBD2. The sequenced sample was peripheral blood mononuclear cells (PBMCs). The CDR3, as DNA: TGTGCCAGCAGCTTCGGGGTGCTAGCGGGAGGGCCTTCCTCCGAGCAGTACTTC. Translated, it gives CASSFGVLAGGPSSEQYF. The full variable domain, completed using reference TRBV5-5 and TRBJ2-7, is DAGVTQSPTHLIKTRGQQVTLRCSPISGHKSVSWYQQVLGQGPQFIFQYYEKEERGRGNFPDRFSARQFPNYSSELNVNALLLGDSALYLCASSFGVLAGGPSSEQYFGPGTRLTVT.